A single sample is the source of the 6 T cell receptor beta chains below, sequenced in a study of cytomegalovirus exposure and HLA in healthy donors (dated by TCRdb to about 2017). The method was the immunoSEQ multiplex PCR assay. TCRdb re-hosts the immuneACCESS table, in-frame sequences only. Its copies lack some clones; in the studies checked, an unresolved V gene accounts for under half of them, and the cause for the rest is not known. A total of around 160,000 clones appear in this sample, 84% of them only once. The ten largest clonotypes hold about 9.4% of the sample. Input material: PBMCs. The receptor set was obtained from a man aged 30 to 39 in good health and CMV-seropositive.

The rearrangement joins TRBV2 to TRBJ1-1, with D hard to call. The CDR3 sequence is 15 residues long. Trimming removed 4 bases from V and 5 bases from J, with 17 bases in between. The germline V gene has CDR1 SNHLY and CDR2 FYNNEI. In nucleotides, the CDR3 is TGTGCCAGCAGTGGACTACTGCTATTAAGGACTGAAGCTTTCTTT. Translation: CASSGLLLLRTEAFF.

The chain employs TRBV5-4 and TRBJ2-5; D ambiguous. The CDR3 spans 15 residues. Trimming pared 3 bases from V and 4 bases from J, leaving 16 bases between. Looked up from germline, CDR1 is SGHNT and CDR2 is YYREEE (reference sequence). This CDR3 is CASSYPGGKVETQYF. The CDR3 bases are TGTGCCAGCAGCTACCCGGGTGGAAAGGTAGAGACCCAGTACTTC.

This clone was recorded only once. The V and J genes are TRBV25-1 and TRBJ1-1; 11 bases fit TRBD1. This CDR3 has 18 amino acids. Germline assignment: CDR1 MGHDK and CDR2 SYGVNS. J gave up 1 base and V 5 bases, and 12 bases lay outside the gene matches. CDR3 sequence (DNA): TGTGCCAGCAGTCGAAAGGGGGGACAGGGGGTAGAGAACACTGAAGCTTTCTTT. Translated: CASSRKGGQGVENTEAFF.

Here the CDR3 DNA reads TGTGCCAGCAGCCGAAAGGGACAGGGCTCACCCCTCCACTTT. This codes for CASSRKGQGSPLHF. The chain employs TRBV11-2 and TRBJ1-6; 9 bases fit TRBD1. The CDR3 is 14 amino acids. V lost 5 bases and J lost 10; bases outside the gene matches: 6. Germline loops: CDR1 SGHAT, CDR2 FQNNGV.

This chain connects TRBV18 to TRBJ2-7; 10 nucleotides line up with TRBD2. Germline V lookup: CDR1 KGHSH, CDR2 LQKENI. There are 14 residues in the CDR3. Germline trimming cut 5 bases from V and 7 bases from J; bases unmatched to any gene: 8. CDR3 loop: CASSASGSSGEQYF. The CDR3 DNA sequence: TGTGCCAGCTCAGCTAGCGGGAGCTCTGGGGAGCAGTACTTC.

This rearrangement joins TRBV5-1 to TRBJ1-1; possible D gene TRBD1, 6 bases. V lost 1 base and J lost 0, with 13 bases in between. The CDR3 is 16 residues long. Germline V gene lookup returns CDR1 SGHRS and CDR2 YFSETQ. CDR3 coding DNA: TGCGCCAGCAGCTTGAATGGTGGGACACTGAACACTGAAGCTTTCTTT. Translating it yields CASSLNGGTLNTEAFF.